This entry lists 31 T cell receptor beta chains sequenced from one sample in a study of blood T cell repertoires in COVID-19. Assay used: immunoSEQ multiplex PCR; TCRdb lists only in-frame clones, some missing. This sample carries more than 250,000 clones, approximately 80% of them seen once, and the ten largest clones take approximately 9%. The sequenced sample was peripheral blood. The receptors here all came from a human donor in a cohort sampled during active COVID-19.

V gene TRBV3-1 (or the pseudogene TRBV3-2) combines with J gene TRBJ1-6; no reliable D call. Germline V gene sequence: CDR1 LGHDT, CDR2 YNNKEL (reference sequence). With 2 bases removed from V and 7 bases from J, the gap between germline ends came to 12 bases. This CDR3 is built from 15 residues. CDR3 loop: CASSQWAQRNSPLHF. CDR3 nucleotide sequence: TGTGCCAGCAGCCAATGGGCTCAAAGGAATTCACCCCTCCACTTT.

The genes are TRBV7-9 and TRBJ1-1, with TRBD1 matching over 7 bases. The CDR3 runs 14 residues. J was trimmed by 4 bases and V by 4 bases; bases with no gene match: 6. Germline V gene lookup returns CDR1 SEHNR and CDR2 FQNEAQ (reference sequence). The CDR3 region has the DNA TGTGCCAGCAGCTCCCAGGGGGGAGGCACTGAAGCTTTCTTT. This encodes CASSSQGGGTEAFF.

For the CDR3, the DNA is TGCAGCCATGGAATGGGCGGGAATGAGCAGTTCTTC. Amino acid sequence: CSHGMGGNEQFF. The chain links TRBV29-1 to TRBJ2-1; D perhaps matches TRBD2 (5 bases). From germline, CDR1 is SQVTM and CDR2 ANQGSEA. V dropped 8 bases and J dropped 7 bases, with 15 bases sitting between them. This CDR3 region has 12 residues.

The gene calls are TRBV18 and TRBJ2-7; 8 bases are a match to TRBD1. With 4 bases clipped from V and 7 bases from J, the junction kept 6 bases outside the gene matches. Germline V gene data show CDR1 as KGHSH and CDR2 as LQKENI. The CDR3 covers 13 residues. CDR3: CASSLNTGGEQYF. The CDR3 region has the DNA TGTGCCAGCTCACTAAATACAGGGGGGGAGCAGTACTTC.

Comment on this clone: The limits of the CDR3 on the DNA are not certain, so only TCRdb's listed CDR3 is given. The V and J genes are TRBV29-1 and TRBJ1-2. Inclusive of both ends, the CDR3 amounts to 11 amino acids. Per germline, CDR1 SQVTM and CDR2 ANQGSEA. CDR3 loop: CSVGTGTIHTF.

This chain uses TRBV6-5 with TRBJ1-2; 7 bases align to TRBD1. In germline, CDR1 is MNHEY, CDR2 SVGAGI. The V segment lost 6 bases and the J segment 3 bases; nucleotides outside the gene matches: 7. The CDR3 is 14 amino acids. The CDR3 region has the DNA TGTGCCAGCAGCCTTTTCGGACAGGACTATGGCTACACCTTC. It is translated as CASSLFGQDYGYTF.

CDR3 sequence (DNA): TGTGCCAGTAGGAATCAGGGCCCGAACACCGGGGAGCTGTTTTTT. Protein product: CASRNQGPNTGELFF. The rearrangement links TRBV19 to TRBJ2-2; a possible D gene is TRBD1 (5 bases). Trimming took 6 bases from V and 0 from J, leaving 11 bases between them. The CDR3 has 15 residues. In germline, CDR1 is LNHDA, CDR2 SQIVND (reference sequence).

This chain joins TRBV18 and TRBJ2-1; D may be TRBD2 (5 bases). Germline lookup yields CDR1 KGHSH and CDR2 LQKENI. The V gene lost 3 bases and the J gene lost 8 bases, with 14 bases spanning the gap. The CDR3 sequence is 14 residues long. The CDR3 DNA follows: TGTGCCAGCTCACCCCTGGCGACTAACGATGAGCAGTTCTTC. Protein product: CASSPLATNDEQFF. Filled out from reference TRBV18 and TRBJ2-1, the complete variable domain reads NAGVMQNPRHLVRRRGQEARLRCSPMKGHSHVYWYRQLPEEGLKFMVYLQKENIIDESGMPKERFSAEFPKEGPSILRIQQVVRGDSAAYFCASSPLATNDEQFFGPGTRLTVL.

This chain joins TRBV28 and TRBJ2-3, with 9 bases that match TRBD2. The junction had 13 bases not matched to a gene; V was cut back by 1 base and J by 5 bases. This CDR3 contains 18 residues. Germline V lookup: CDR1 MDHEN, CDR2 SYDVKM. CDR3 residues: CASSLLGDGGGAGDTQYF. CDR3 nucleotide sequence: TGTGCCAGCAGTTTATTGGGTGACGGCGGGGGGGCCGGAGATACGCAGTATTTT.

This clone was observed once. The rearrangement uses TRBV12-3 or TRBV12-4 and TRBJ1-1; D remains unclear. Trimming stripped 6 bases from V and 11 bases from J, with 16 bases between. The CDR3 runs to 12 residues. The CDR3 DNA reads TGTGCCAGCAGACGAGGAATGGCCCGGGCTTTCTTT. It is translated as CASRRGMARAFF.

This clone was counted once. V is TRBV6-5 and J is TRBJ2-7, with 8 bases aligning to TRBD1. Unmatched junction bases numbered 8, after V lost 6 bases and J lost 1 base. The germline CDR1 and CDR2 sequences are MNHEY and SVGAGI. The CDR3 has 15 residues. In DNA form, the CDR3 reads TGTGCCAGCAGAGCCCGGACAGGGATGTCCTACGAGCAGTACTTC. This encodes CASRARTGMSYEQYF.

The genes are TRBV7-2 and TRBJ1-2, with 7 bases fitting TRBD1. The CDR3 covers 14 residues. Germline CDR1 is SGHTA and CDR2 is FQGNSA. J was trimmed by 7 bases and V by 5 bases; bases with no gene match: 10. In nucleotides, the CDR3 is TGTGCCAGCAGCACCCAATGGACAGGTGGTGGCTACACCTTC. Translating it yields CASSTQWTGGGYTF.

The V and J genes are TRBV10-1 and TRBJ2-3; TRBD2 agrees at 8 bases. CDR3 size: 15 residues. V was clipped by 2 bases and J by 6 bases; unmatched bases: 7. Germline CDR1 is WNHNN and CDR2 is SYGVQD (reference sequence). The CDR3 coding sequence is TGCGCCAGCAGTGAGGCGGGGGGAAGGAGTGATACGCAGTATTTT. This sequence encodes CASSEAGGRSDTQYF.

This clone has a single count. The CDR3: CASSSTYEQYF. DNA of the CDR3: TGTGCCAGCAGTTCTACCTACGAGCAGTACTTC. The chain links TRBV12-3 or TRBV12-4 to TRBJ2-7; no clear D. The CDR3 totals 11 residues. V lost 4 bases and J lost 2, with 3 bases in between.

J is TRBJ2-1 and V is TRBV3-1 (or the pseudogene TRBV3-2), with 8 bases lining up with TRBD1. The CDR3 contains 16 residues. The trim removed 2 bases at V and 6 bases at J, leaving 9 bases unmatched. The germline CDR1 and CDR2 sequences are LGHDT and YNNKEL (reference sequence). The CDR3, as DNA: TGTGCCAGCAGCCAACATGTTCGGACAGGGTCCAATGAGCAGTTCTTC. It yields the protein CASSQHVRTGSNEQFF.

This clone is a singleton in its sample. V is TRBV18 and J is TRBJ1-1; 10 positions agree with TRBD1. The length of the CDR3 is 15 residues. Germline loops: CDR1 KGHSH, CDR2 LQKENI. V gave up 3 bases and J gave up 4 bases; unmatched junction bases: 5. The CDR3 loop reads CASSPDRGSGTEAFF. The CDR3 nucleotides are TGTGCCAGCTCACCGGACAGGGGGAGCGGCACTGAAGCTTTCTTT.

The CDR3 sequence is CASRLGDSGNTIYF. Here the CDR3 DNA reads TGTGCCAGCAGATTAGGGGACTCTGGAAACACCATATATTTT. The chain links TRBV2 to TRBJ1-3, with D possibly being TRBD1 (5 bases). V was pared by 6 bases and J by 0 bases, with 9 bases between. Per germline, CDR1 SNHLY and CDR2 FYNNEI. The CDR3 sequence is 14 residues long.

This clone was seen once. This sequence joins TRBV19 and TRBJ2-2, with D perhaps matching TRBD1 (6 bases). V lost 6 bases and J lost 6, with 11 bases in between. The CDR3 consists of 13 residues. Germline V gene data show CDR1 as LNHDA and CDR2 as SQIVND (reference sequence). The CDR3 spells CASSSQGAGELFF. The CDR3 DNA follows: TGTGCCAGTAGCTCACAGGGCGCCGGGGAGCTGTTTTTT. The entire variable domain, with the rest obtained from reference TRBV19 and TRBJ2-2, is as follows: DGGITQSPKYLFRKEGQNVTLSCEQNLNHDAMYWYRQDPGQGLRLIYYSQIVNDFQKGDIAEGYSVSREKKESFPLTVTSAQKNPTAFYLCASSSQGAGELFFGEGSRLTVL.

Here the CDR3 reads CAISESTVTGFVSNTEAFF. CDR3 nucleotides: TGTGCCATCAGTGAGTCGACTGTGACAGGGTTCGTCTCTAACACTGAAGCTTTCTTT. The rearrangement joins TRBV10-3 to TRBJ1-1; TRBD1 matches 7 bases. The germline V gene has CDR1 ENHRY and CDR2 SYGVKD. Germline trimming cut 0 bases from V and 2 bases from J; bases unmatched to any gene: 15. The CDR3 runs 19 residues.

The chain combines TRBV4-2 with TRBJ1-6; 8 positions match TRBD1. The germline V gene encodes CDR1 LGHNA and CDR2 YNFKEQ. The CDR3 is 16 residues long. V dropped 0 bases and J dropped 10; count of bases not matched to a gene: 8. The CDR3 bases are TGTGCCAGCAGCCAAGAAACGAGACAGGGGAGCTCACCCCTCCACTTT. Encoded protein: CASSQETRQGSSPLHF.

The chain combines TRBV11-2 with TRBJ2-5; 8 bases are shared with TRBD1. J was trimmed by 1 base and V by 5 bases; bases with no gene match: 6. Germline V gene sequence: CDR1 SGHAT, CDR2 FQNNGV. This CDR3 comprises 15 residues. CDR3 coding DNA: TGTGCCAGCAGCCCAGGGACAGGAAGCCAAGAGACCCAGTACTTC. This encodes CASSPGTGSQETQYF.

Concerning this clone: The sample holds other DNA sequences that translate to the same CDR3. This sequence joins TRBV18 and TRBJ2-3; 7 bases agree with TRBD2. The CDR3 consists of 15 residues. Germline CDR1 KGHSH, CDR2 LQKENI. V was pared by 1 base and J by 1 base, with 2 bases of the junction left unmatched. The CDR3 spells CASSPLAGGTDTQYF. CDR3 nucleotides: TGTGCCAGCTCACCACTGGCGGGGGGCACAGATACGCAGTATTTT. The whole variable domain, filled in from reference TRBV18 and TRBJ2-3, reads NAGVMQNPRHLVRRRGQEARLRCSPMKGHSHVYWYRQLPEEGLKFMVYLQKENIIDESGMPKERFSAEFPKEGPSILRIQQVVRGDSAAYFCASSPLAGGTDTQYFGPGTRLTVL.

The gene calls are TRBV4-2 and TRBJ2-5; 8 bases match TRBD2. CDR1 and CDR2 from the germline V gene are LGHNA and YNFKEQ. The CDR3 covers 19 residues. V lost 0 bases, J lost 2 bases, and 14 bases stayed unmatched. The CDR3 here is CASSQDAGGGIGGQETQYF. CDR3 bases: TGTGCCAGCAGCCAAGATGCTGGCGGGGGGATAGGGGGACAAGAGACCCAGTACTTC.

A few counts support this clone. This rearrangement joins TRBV7-9 to TRBJ2-7; 9 bases are shared with TRBD1. The CDR3 consists of 16 residues. The J segment lost 4 bases and the V segment lost 5 bases, leaving 12 bases of the junction unmatched. In germline, CDR1 is SEHNR, CDR2 FQNEAQ (reference sequence). The CDR3 sequence is CASSPFPDRGDYEQYF. CDR3 nucleotides: TGTGCCAGCAGCCCGTTCCCGGACAGGGGCGATTACGAGCAGTACTTC.

The genes are TRBV5-1 and TRBJ1-2; D not resolved. Germline V gene lookup returns CDR1 SGHRS and CDR2 YFSETQ. This CDR3 comprises 13 residues. V dropped 0 bases and J dropped 5 bases, with 8 bases sitting between them. As DNA, the CDR3 is TGCGCCAGCAGCTTGGCCCTAGGATATGGCTACACCTTC. It translates to CASSLALGYGYTF.

The gene calls are TRBV10-1 and TRBJ2-1; 13 positions agree with TRBD2. CDR3 length: 15 residues. Trimming at V came to 6 bases and at J to 6 bases, leaving 5 bases not matched to a gene. Germline assignment: CDR1 WNHNN and CDR2 SYGVQD (reference sequence). CDR3 bases: TGCGCCAGCAGCCTGACTAGCGGGGGGCGCAATGAGCAGTTCTTC. Protein product: CASSLTSGGRNEQFF.

V gene TRBV7-9 combines with J gene TRBJ2-1, with 9 nucleotides matching TRBD2. V was pared by 5 bases and J by 7 bases, with 9 bases of the junction left unmatched. The CDR3 totals 15 residues. Germline CDR1 SEHNR, CDR2 FQNEAQ (reference sequence). The CDR3 coding sequence is TGTGCCAGCAGCCAATCCGAGCGGGAGGTAAATGAGCAGTTCTTC. This encodes CASSQSEREVNEQFF.

This clone was counted only a few times. This rearrangement joins TRBV11-3 to TRBJ1-6; weak D call: TRBD1 (5 bases). V lost 4 bases and J 9 bases, leaving 19 bases between the germline ends. The length of the CDR3 is 16 residues. Germline V lookup: CDR1 SGHNT, CDR2 YENEEA. CDR3 coding DNA: TGTGCCAGCAGCTCCCTTGTCCAGGGTGCTGGTTCACCCCTCCACTTT. Encoded protein: CASSSLVQGAGSPLHF.

This clone was seen a handful of times. This chain connects TRBV19 to TRBJ2-7, with a possible D match to TRBD2 (6 bases). This CDR3 contains 16 residues. Trimming cost V 3 bases and J 0 bases, with 15 bases left between them. Germline CDR1 reads LNHDA; CDR2 reads SQIVND (reference sequence). The CDR3 DNA sequence: TGTGCCAGTAGTATTTCGGCGGGAACAAGCTCCTACGAGCAGTACTTC. Translating gives CASSISAGTSSYEQYF. Full variable domain (remainder filled in from reference TRBV19 and TRBJ2-7): DGGITQSPKYLFRKEGQNVTLSCEQNLNHDAMYWYRQDPGQGLRLIYYSQIVNDFQKGDIAEGYSVSREKKESFPLTVTSAQKNPTAFYLCASSISAGTSSYEQYFGPGTRLTVT.

This sequence joins TRBV6-5 and TRBJ2-2; tentatively, D is TRBD1 (6 bases). The length of the CDR3 is 14 residues. In germline, CDR1 is MNHEY, CDR2 SVGAGI. The V end lost 6 bases, the J end lost 4 bases, and 12 bases lay between the germline ends. The CDR3 spells CASRPDRLTGELFF. In DNA, the CDR3 is TGTGCCAGCAGACCTGACAGGCTCACCGGGGAGCTGTTTTTT.

This clone appeared a few times. V and J are TRBV27 and TRBJ2-7; 8 bases match TRBD2. The CDR3 is 18 amino acids. Germline V gives CDR1 MNHEY, CDR2 SMNVEV (reference sequence). Unmatched junction bases numbered 15, after V lost 5 bases and J lost 0 bases. The CDR3 is CASSRYPISGASSYEQYF. CDR3 nucleotides: TGTGCCAGCAGTAGATACCCCATTAGCGGGGCATCCTCCTACGAGCAGTACTTC.